This entry features one TCR beta chain sequence. This record belongs to a study of blood T cell repertoires in COVID-19. Unmatched junction bases numbered 13, after V lost 6 bases and J lost 6 bases. This CDR3 is 15 amino acids long. Germline values: CDR1 MNHEY, CDR2 SVGAGI. Only in-frame clones appear in the TCRdb table, and some are missing; sequencing was by immunoSEQ multiplex PCR. The repertoire has under 250,000 clones, about nine tenths of them found once; the top ten carry roughly 3%. This chain links TRBV6-5 with TRBJ1-2, with 7 nucleotides matching TRBD1. The origin of this receptor is a man younger than 40 with COVID-19, enrolled during active disease. The sample was peripheral blood. CDR3 sequence (DNA): TGTGCCAGCAGGGGGGCGGGGACAGTGCAGGATGGCTACACCTTC. This translates into CASRGAGTVQDGYTF.